This T cell receptor (beta chain) was obtained from a study of regulatory T cells in long-lasting Graves disease. Study-level background: Persistence in Graves' disease required over 5 years of antithyroid drugs plus positive TSH receptor antibodies. Whole-study findings and limits: Persistent Graves' patients showed less TCR diversity than newly diagnosed ones. Only a small sample size was used, which may have cut accuracy.

This clonotype has just a few counts. The antigen is undetermined. Time point in this sample: persistent/refractory GD, antithyroid drugs over 5 years with positive TRAb. Making the TCR library involved RNA that had been extracted from PBMCs. HTBI primers from iRepertoire and Arm-PCR of CDR3 regions yielded the TCR beta libraries. One entry per CDR3 protein results from TCRdb running MiXCR on the multiplex PCR reads. The sample includes over 300,000 distinct CDR3 sequences, less than 20% of them seen just once. The material was peripheral blood mononuclear cells (PBMCs), obtained when the disease was refractory, from a patient treated with antithyroid drugs. The sequence came from a female donor with Graves disease.

This chain's CDR3 is CASSEYQRGGWRETQYF. The CDR3 DNA sequence: TGTGCCAGCAGTGAATATCAACGAGGTGGGTGGAGAGAGACCCAGTACTTC. The V gene is TRBV25-1, the J gene TRBJ2-5; D gene uncertain. V was trimmed by 0 bases and J by 4 bases, leaving 18 bases between them. The CDR3 is made up of 17 amino acids. The germline V gene encodes CDR1 MGHDK and CDR2 SYGVNS. Combining the CDR3 with reference TRBV25-1 and TRBJ2-5 gives the whole variable domain EADIYQTPRYLVIGTGKKITLECSQTMGHDKMYWYQQDPGMELHLIHYSYGVNSTEKGDLSSESTVSRIRTEHFPLTLESARPSHTSQYLCASSEYQRGGWRETQYFGPGTRLLVL.